A selection of T cell receptor beta chains follows, all from one sample in a study of T cells after yellow fever vaccination. TCRdb analysed the 5' RACE reads with MiXCR anew, one entry per CDR3 protein. The sample comprises about 320,000 distinct CDR3 sequences, about 10% of which are singletons, and 3% to 4% rests with the top ten. The sequenced sample was CD4+ T cells sorted from PBMCs, obtained 45 days after the yellow fever booster vaccination. The origin of the receptors is a man aged 18 to 29 who received the YFV17D yellow fever vaccine. CDR3s include the opening cysteine and the closing phenylalanine or tryptophan. The D gene is left open where the match is weak. Clone sizes are given selectively: once, few, many, or a class where the clone is expanded.

size	D	V	J	CDR3	DNA
few	NA	TRBV14	TRBJ1-1	CASRTHPSTEAFF	TGTGCCAGCAGGACCCACCCGAGCACTGAAGCTTTCTTT
NA	NA	TRBV27	TRBJ2-7	CASPLYEQYF	TGTGCCAGTCCTCTCTACGAGCAGTACTTC
few	TRBD1	TRBV6-2/TRBV6-3	TRBJ2-3	CASSYPTARGPRDTQYF	TGTGCCAGCAGTTACCCGACGGCCAGGGGGCCCCGTGATACGCAGTATTTT
few	NA	TRBV7-2	TRBJ2-3	CASSLRDASTDTQYF	TGTGCCAGCAGCCTCCGGGACGCGAGCACAGATACGCAGTATTTT
few	NA	TRBV5-1	TRBJ1-6	CASSLGGSSPLHF	TGCGCCAGCAGCTTGGGGGGATCCTCACCCCTCCACTTT
few	NA	TRBV12-3/TRBV12-4	TRBJ1-1	CASSLSRSLNTEAFF	TGTGCCAGCAGTTTATCTCGGTCTCTAAACACTGAAGCTTTCTTT
NA	NA	TRBV4-2	TRBJ1-5	CASSQDKGVGNQPQHF	TGTGCCAGCAGCCAAGATAAAGGGGTGGGCAATCAGCCCCAGCATTTT
NA	NA	TRBV6-5	TRBJ2-3	CASRLDSAAPRTDTQYF	TGTGCCAGCAGATTGGATTCGGCAGCCCCGAGGACAGATACGCAGTATTTT
NA	TRBD1	TRBV27	TRBJ1-2	CASRPFGTENYGYTF	TGTGCCAGCAGACCCTTCGGGACAGAGAACTATGGCTACACCTTC
NA	NA	TRBV10-3	TRBJ2-2	CAISEGSNTGELFF	TGTGCCATCAGTGAAGGTTCGAACACCGGGGAGCTGTTTTTT
NA	NA	TRBV7-2	TRBJ1-2	CASSLGRSNYGYTF	TGTGCCAGCAGCTTAGGTCGCAGTAACTATGGCTACACCTTC
few	NA	TRBV29-1	TRBJ1-1	CSVGGRGTEAFF	TGCAGCGTTGGGGGAAGAGGAACTGAAGCTTTCTTT
NA	TRBD1	TRBV5-1	TRBJ1-4	CASRGTVNEKLFF	TGCGCCAGCAGGGGGACAGTAAATGAAAAACTGTTTTTT
few	NA	TRBV5-6	TRBJ1-2	CASSFMWGYTF	TGTGCCAGCAGCTTCATGTGGGGCTACACCTTC
few	NA	TRBV11-2	TRBJ2-4	CASSRRTGRDVLAKNIQYF	TGTGCCAGCAGCCGAAGGACAGGGAGGGATGTACTAGCCAAAAACATTCAGTACTTC
NA	NA	TRBV11-2	TRBJ1-6	CASSLESLKNSPLHF	TGTGCCAGCAGCTTAGAATCCTTAAAGAATTCACCCCTCCACTTT
few	TRBD1	TRBV6-5	TRBJ2-2	CASSRDRGTTGELFF	TGTGCCAGCAGTCGAGACAGGGGGACCACCGGGGAGCTGTTTTTT
many	NA	TRBV27	TRBJ2-5	CASSWDRFRETQYF	TGTGCCAGCAGTTGGGACCGGTTTAGGGAGACCCAGTACTTC
few	TRBD1	TRBV18	TRBJ2-7	CASSPPLGQGQSYEQYF	TGTGCCAGCTCACCACCCCTCGGACAGGGCCAGTCCTACGAGCAGTACTTC
NA	NA	TRBV12-3/TRBV12-4	TRBJ1-1	CASSLRGITEAFF	TGTGCCAGCAGTTTGAGGGGTATCACTGAAGCTTTCTTT
many	NA	TRBV5-1	TRBJ1-1	CASSSDPGKGTEAFF	TGCGCCAGCAGCTCGGACCCGGGGAAGGGGACTGAAGCTTTCTTT
many	NA	TRBV5-1	TRBJ2-3	CASSPRSGWRLITDTQYF	TGCGCCAGCAGCCCTCGATCTGGGTGGAGGCTTATCACAGATACGCAGTATTTT
NA	NA	TRBV6-5	TRBJ1-1	CASSPGEGAFF	TGTGCCAGCAGTCCAGGGGAGGGAGCTTTCTTT
few	TRBD2	TRBV5-4	TRBJ2-1	CASSGLAGYNEQFF	TGTGCCAGCAGCGGACTAGCGGGGTACAATGAGCAGTTCTTC
NA	NA	TRBV4-1	TRBJ2-4	CASSPIPAKNIQYF	TGCGCCAGCAGTCCTATACCAGCCAAAAACATTCAGTACTTC
NA	NA	TRBV5-1	TRBJ1-5	CASNRWTAAYSNQPQHF	TGCGCCAGCAACCGTTGGACAGCGGCCTATAGCAATCAGCCCCAGCATTTT
NA	NA	TRBV5-5	TRBJ2-1	CASSSQTASYNEQFF	TGTGCCAGCAGCTCACAAACGGCTAGTTACAATGAGCAGTTCTTC
NA	TRBD1	TRBV4-2	TRBJ2-7	CASSQTSGGEQYF	TGTGCCAGCAGCCAAACTTCAGGGGGCGAGCAGTACTTC
NA	NA	TRBV5-6	TRBJ2-7	CASSFGQRNYEQYF	TGTGCCAGCAGCTTTGGACAAAGGAACTACGAGCAGTACTTC
few	TRBD1	TRBV6-5	TRBJ2-5	CASSRDRVTQYF	TGTGCCAGCAGTCGGGACAGGGTGACCCAGTACTTC
NA	NA	TRBV12-3/TRBV12-4	TRBJ1-1	CASSSAPAGKNTEAFF	TGTGCCAGCAGTTCCGCTCCTGCAGGGAAAAACACTGAAGCTTTCTTT
NA	NA	TRBV3-1	TRBJ1-1	CASSPSEANTEAFF	TGTGCCAGCAGCCCGAGTGAGGCTAACACTGAAGCTTTCTTT
many	NA	TRBV29-1	TRBJ2-3	CSVESGTDTQYF	TGCAGCGTTGAGAGCGGGACAGATACGCAGTATTTT
few	TRBD2	TRBV20-1	TRBJ2-3	CSARPPGTSGGATDTQYF	TGCAGTGCTAGACCCCCTGGCACTAGCGGGGGGGCCACAGATACGCAGTATTTT
NA	NA	TRBV28	TRBJ2-1	CASIPHSRDNEQFF	TGTGCCAGCATACCCCATTCTCGGGACAATGAGCAGTTCTTC
few	NA	TRBV28	TRBJ2-2	CASSLRRPNTGELFF	TGTGCCAGCAGTTTACGAAGACCCAACACCGGGGAGCTGTTTTTT
few	NA	TRBV4-2	TRBJ2-5	CASSQEGPAGLTQYF	TGTGCCAGCAGCCAAGAGGGCCCGGCGGGGTTGACCCAGTACTTC
NA	NA	TRBV7-9	TRBJ2-2	CASSSGPARVTPGSCFF	NA
once	NA	TRBV5-1	TRBJ1-6	CASSQGRVGSPLHF	TGCGCCAGCAGTCAGGGGCGAGTAGGTTCACCCCTCCACTTT
NA	NA	TRBV18	TRBJ1-2	CASSQWDGSNYGYTF	TGTGCCAGCTCACAATGGGACGGGTCTAACTATGGCTACACCTTC
many	NA	TRBV7-9	TRBJ2-5	CASSLGAEQETQYF	TGTGCCAGCAGCTTAGGAGCGGAGCAAGAGACCCAGTACTTC
few	NA	TRBV20-1	TRBJ1-5	CSARDRGRVAPQHF	TGCAGTGCTAGAGACAGGGGAAGAGTAGCGCCCCAGCATTTT
many	TRBD1	TRBV20-1	TRBJ1-1	CSTQTGAKTEAFF	TGCAGTACCCAGACAGGGGCGAAGACTGAAGCTTTCTTT
many	NA	TRBV9	TRBJ2-7	CASSAAGGGLYEQYF	TGTGCCAGCAGCGCAGCAGGTGGAGGGCTCTACGAGCAGTACTTC
many	TRBD1	TRBV20-1	TRBJ1-5	CSARTGEQPQHF	TGCAGTGCTAGGACAGGGGAACAGCCCCAGCATTTT
few	NA	TRBV10-3	TRBJ1-5	CAISDGAAVLARPQHF	TGTGCCATCAGTGACGGGGCAGCGGTACTAGCGCGGCCCCAGCATTTT
few	NA	TRBV3-1	TRBJ1-1	CASSPYDTNTEAFF	TGTGCCAGCTCACCTTACGATACGAACACTGAAGCTTTCTTT
few	NA	TRBV7-3	TRBJ1-3	CASSKYSGNTIYF	TGTGCCAGCAGCAAATACTCTGGAAACACCATATATTTT